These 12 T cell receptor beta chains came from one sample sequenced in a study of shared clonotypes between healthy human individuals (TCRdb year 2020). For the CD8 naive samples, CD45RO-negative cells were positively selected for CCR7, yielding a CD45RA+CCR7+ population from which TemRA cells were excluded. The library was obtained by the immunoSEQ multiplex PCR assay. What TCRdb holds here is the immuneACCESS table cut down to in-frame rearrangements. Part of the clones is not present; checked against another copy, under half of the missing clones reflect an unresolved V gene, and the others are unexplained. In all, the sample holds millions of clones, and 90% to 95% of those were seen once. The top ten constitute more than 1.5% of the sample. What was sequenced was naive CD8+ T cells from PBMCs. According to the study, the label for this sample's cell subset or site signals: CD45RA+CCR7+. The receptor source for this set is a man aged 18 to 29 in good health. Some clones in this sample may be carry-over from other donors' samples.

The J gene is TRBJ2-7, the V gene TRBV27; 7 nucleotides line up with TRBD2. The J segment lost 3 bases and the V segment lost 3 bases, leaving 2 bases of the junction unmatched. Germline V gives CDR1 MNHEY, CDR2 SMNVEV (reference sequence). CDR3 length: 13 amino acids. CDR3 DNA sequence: TGTGCCAGCAGTTTCGCTAGCGGCTACGAGCAGTACTTC. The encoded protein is CASSFASGYEQYF.

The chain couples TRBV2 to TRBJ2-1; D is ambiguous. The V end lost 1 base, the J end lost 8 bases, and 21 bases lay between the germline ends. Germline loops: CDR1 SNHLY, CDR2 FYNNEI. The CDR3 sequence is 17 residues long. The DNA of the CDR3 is TGTGCCAGCAGTGAAGGAAGGGTGAGAAGGAACGCCCATGAGCAGTTCTTC. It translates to CASSEGRVRRNAHEQFF.

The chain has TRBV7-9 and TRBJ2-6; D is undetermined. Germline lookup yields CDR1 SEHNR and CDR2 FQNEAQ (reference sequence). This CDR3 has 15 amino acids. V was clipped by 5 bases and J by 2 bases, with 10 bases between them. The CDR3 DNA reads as TGTGCCAGCAGCCCCAAGGGTACTGGGGCCAACGTCCTGACTTTC. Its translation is CASSPKGTGANVLTF.

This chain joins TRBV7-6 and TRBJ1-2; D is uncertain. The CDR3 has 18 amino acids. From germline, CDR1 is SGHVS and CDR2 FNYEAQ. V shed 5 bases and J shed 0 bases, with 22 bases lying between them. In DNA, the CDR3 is TGTGCCAGCAGCGTCCAGGACGTCATAACCAGCCCTAACTATGGCTACACCTTC. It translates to CASSVQDVITSPNYGYTF. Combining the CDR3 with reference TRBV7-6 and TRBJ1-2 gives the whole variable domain GAGVSQSPRYKVTKRGQDVALRCDPISGHVSLYWYRQALGQGPEFLTYFNYEAQQDKSGLPNDRFSAERPEGSISTLTIQRTEQRDSAMYRCASSVQDVITSPNYGYTFGSGTRLTVV.

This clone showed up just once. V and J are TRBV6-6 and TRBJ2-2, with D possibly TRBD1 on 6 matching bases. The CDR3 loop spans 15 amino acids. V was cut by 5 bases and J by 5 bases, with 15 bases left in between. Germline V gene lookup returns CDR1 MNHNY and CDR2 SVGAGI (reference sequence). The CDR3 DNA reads TGTGCCAGCAGTCCCCCCGGGACACAAACCGGGGAGCTGTTTTTT. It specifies CASSPPGTQTGELFF.

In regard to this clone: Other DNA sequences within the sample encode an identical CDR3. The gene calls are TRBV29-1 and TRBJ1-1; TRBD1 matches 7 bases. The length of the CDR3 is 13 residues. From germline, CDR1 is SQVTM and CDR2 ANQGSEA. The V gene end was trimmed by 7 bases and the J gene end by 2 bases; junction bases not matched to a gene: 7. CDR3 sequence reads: CSALTGANTEAFF. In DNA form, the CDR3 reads TGCAGCGCACTCACAGGGGCTAACACTGAAGCTTTCTTT.

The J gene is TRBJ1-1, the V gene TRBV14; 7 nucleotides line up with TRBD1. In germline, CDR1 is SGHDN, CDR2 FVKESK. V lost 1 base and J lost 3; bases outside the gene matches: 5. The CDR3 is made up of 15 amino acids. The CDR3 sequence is CASSQAQGSDTEAFF. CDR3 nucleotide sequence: TGTGCCAGCAGCCAAGCACAGGGGTCCGACACTGAAGCTTTCTTT.

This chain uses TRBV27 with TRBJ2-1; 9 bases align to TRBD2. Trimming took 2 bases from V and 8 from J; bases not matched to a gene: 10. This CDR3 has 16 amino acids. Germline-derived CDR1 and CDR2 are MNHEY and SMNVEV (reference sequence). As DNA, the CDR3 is TGTGCCAGCAGTTTAACGCTAGCGGGGACGGGCTATGAGCAGTTCTTC. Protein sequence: CASSLTLAGTGYEQFF.

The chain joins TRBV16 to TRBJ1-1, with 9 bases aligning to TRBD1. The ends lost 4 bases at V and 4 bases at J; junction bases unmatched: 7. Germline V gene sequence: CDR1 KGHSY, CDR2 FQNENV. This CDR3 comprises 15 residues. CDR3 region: CASSLEPGQGTEAFF. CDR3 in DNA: TGTGCCAGCAGCCTAGAACCGGGACAGGGCACTGAAGCTTTCTTT.

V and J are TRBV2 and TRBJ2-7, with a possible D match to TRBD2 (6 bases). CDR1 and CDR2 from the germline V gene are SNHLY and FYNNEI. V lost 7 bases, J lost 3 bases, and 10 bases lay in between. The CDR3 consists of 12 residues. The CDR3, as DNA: TGTGCCAGCACTACTAGCATCTACGAGCAGTACTTC. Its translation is CASTTSIYEQYF.

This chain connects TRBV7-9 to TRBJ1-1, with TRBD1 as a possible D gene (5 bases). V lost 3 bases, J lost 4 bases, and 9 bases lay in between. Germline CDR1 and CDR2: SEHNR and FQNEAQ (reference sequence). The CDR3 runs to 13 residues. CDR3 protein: CASSLGQSTEAFF. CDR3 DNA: TGTGCCAGCAGCTTGGGGCAGAGCACTGAAGCTTTCTTT.

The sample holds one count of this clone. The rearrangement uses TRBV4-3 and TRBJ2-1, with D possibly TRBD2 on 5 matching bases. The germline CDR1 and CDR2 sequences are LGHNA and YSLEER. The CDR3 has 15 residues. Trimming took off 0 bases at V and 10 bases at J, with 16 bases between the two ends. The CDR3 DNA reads TGCGCCAGCAGCCAAGATTGGGGTAGCACGGGGGAGCAGTTCTTC. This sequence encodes CASSQDWGSTGEQFF.